A selection of T cell receptor beta chains follows, all from one sample in a study of Ad26.COV2.S vaccination and SARS-CoV-2 variants. The data were produced by immunoSEQ multiplex PCR, yet TCRdb's version contains in-frame clones alone and is incomplete. The table records some 520,000 clones, around nine tenths of them present only once. The sequencing used peripheral blood, collected in a trial of Ad26.COV2.S vaccine versus placebo. Receptors were obtained from a person between 18 and 65 years old who received the Ad26.COV2.S COVID-19 vaccine or a placebo. The CDR3 runs from the conserved cysteine through the conserved F or W. D genes are given only for firm matches. A clone size is listed for some rows: how often the clone was seen (once, few, many), or a class if it is expanded.

cdr3_nt cdr3_aa clone_size j_call v_call cdr3_length d_call
TGTGCCAGCAGCAGACAGGGTATGGCCTACGAGCAGTACTTC CASSRQGMAYEQYF - TRBJ2-7 TRBV28 14 TRBD1
TGTGCCCATAGACAGGGGTATAATTCACCCCTCCACTTT CAHRQGYNSPLHF - TRBJ1-6 TRBV28 13 TRBD1
TGTGCCAGTAGTATAACATCCCCCTACAATGAGCAGTTCTTC CASSITSPYNEQFF - TRBJ2-1 TRBV19 14 -
TGTGCCAGCAGTACTTACCCTTTGACAGGTTATGGCTACACCTTC CASSTYPLTGYGYTF - TRBJ1-2 TRBV6-5 15 -
TGCGCCAGCAGTGAGTCGATTCTTCCCCCTCAGTATTTT CASSESILPPQYF - TRBJ2-3 TRBV10-2 13 -
TGTGCCAGTAGTCCCAGTGCGGGACCTGAAAAACTGTTTTTT CASSPSAGPEKLFF once TRBJ1-4 TRBV19 14 -
TGCGCCAGCAGCTTCTTGGGACTAGACTACAATGAGCAGTTCTTC CASSFLGLDYNEQFF once TRBJ2-1 TRBV4-1 15 TRBD2
TGTGCCACCAGACAAGGGGCCACAGATACGCAGTATTTT CATRQGATDTQYF - TRBJ2-3 TRBV6-4 13 -
TGTGCCAGCAGTCTAGGGATCGAGCAGTACTTC CASSLGIEQYF few TRBJ2-7 TRBV28 11 -
TGTGCCAGCAGCCCTAGCGGGAGGGCTTACGAGCAGTACTTC CASSPSGRAYEQYF once TRBJ2-7 TRBV27 14 TRBD2
TGTGCCAGTAGTATCTCCGAGAACACTGAAGCTTTCTTT CASSISENTEAFF - TRBJ1-1 TRBV19 13 -
TGCGCCAGCAGCCAACACATGAGTACTAGCAACAATGAGCAGTTCTTC CASSQHMSTSNNEQFF - TRBJ2-1 TRBV4-1 16 -
TGTGCCAGTAAAAGGTACACCTTC CASKRYTF - TRBJ1-2 TRBV28 8 -
TGTGCCAGCAGTGGGCCGACTAGCGGGAGGGTCGGGACGCAGTATTTT CASSGPTSGRVGTQYF - TRBJ2-3 TRBV27 16 TRBD2
TGCGCCAGCAGCCACCGACAGGGACTCGATTCACCCCTCCACTTT CASSHRQGLDSPLHF - TRBJ1-6 TRBV5-1 15 TRBD1
TGTGCCTGGAGTGGACAGGGTCCCCATTCACCCCTCCACTTT CAWSGQGPHSPLHF - TRBJ1-6 TRBV30 14 TRBD1
TGCAGTGCCCGGATGGGGGGCTACACCTTC CSARMGGYTF - TRBJ1-2 TRBV20-1 10 -
TGTGCCAGCAGTTACTTAGCGGGAGGGAACAACTACGAGCAGTACTTC CASSYLAGGNNYEQYF few TRBJ2-7 TRBV6-2/TRBV6-3 16 TRBD2
TGTGCCAGCAGCTTAGGTGGGGGAGTAGGCTCACCCCTCCACTTT CASSLGGGVGSPLHF few TRBJ1-6 TRBV7-8 15 -
TGTGCCAGCAGCTTAACGGCCCGAGGGGGAAAGGGAGCTTTCTTT CASSLTARGGKGAFF few TRBJ1-1 TRBV7-3 15 -
TGTGCCAGCAGTTGGGCGGGAGGTGTCTCCGAGCAGTACTTC CASSWAGGVSEQYF few TRBJ2-7 TRBV27 14 TRBD2
TGTGCCAGCAGCCCCACGGACAGCCCGGATGGCTACACCTTC CASSPTDSPDGYTF - TRBJ1-2 TRBV9 14 -
TGTGCCAGCAGCTTATCCTGGGATGAGCAGTTCTTC CASSLSWDEQFF - TRBJ2-1 TRBV11-3 12 -
TGTGCCACCAGCAGAGTTATGGGCGCGGGAGTTTCCTACGAGCAGTACTTC CATSRVMGAGVSYEQYF - TRBJ2-7 TRBV15 17 TRBD2
TGCGCCAGCAGCTTGGATTTGGGACAGCGGTACTTC CASSLDLGQRYF few TRBJ2-7 TRBV5-1 12 TRBD1
TGTGCCAGCAGCCCCACTACCCTGAAACGCTACGAGCAGTACTTC CASSPTTLKRYEQYF - TRBJ2-7 TRBV7-2 15 -
TGTGCCAGCAGCTCCAGGACAGGGATGAACACTGAAGCTTTCTTT CASSSRTGMNTEAFF - TRBJ1-1 TRBV7-9 15 TRBD1
TGCGCCAGCAGCCAAGATTTGAACACTGAAGCTTTCTTT CASSQDLNTEAFF - TRBJ1-1 TRBV4-3 13 -
TGTGCCAGCAGGGGCGTGTTGGGTGCTGAAGCTTTCTTT CASRGVLGAEAFF - TRBJ1-1 TRBV12-3/TRBV12-4 13 -
TGTGCCAGCACCTCTGTGACAGCCGGGTCGGAGCAGTACTTC CASTSVTAGSEQYF - TRBJ2-7 TRBV11-2 14 -
TGTGCCAGCAACCCATCGGGCGGACCGTCCTACAATGAGCAGTTCTTC CASNPSGGPSYNEQFF - TRBJ2-1 TRBV28 16 -
TGCGCCAGCAGCTTCAGGGGCGGGACTGAAGCTTTCTTT CASSFRGGTEAFF - TRBJ1-1 TRBV5-1 13 -
TGTGCCAGCAGTCCGGCAGGGGAAACCGGGGAGCTGTTTTTT CASSPAGETGELFF few TRBJ2-2 TRBV6-5 14 -
TGCAGCGTTGCTACGGGGTGGGGCACTGAAGCTTTCTTT CSVATGWGTEAFF - TRBJ1-1 TRBV29-1 13 -
TGTGCCTGGAGTGAAGGGAGTTTGAATTCGAAACTGTTTTTT CAWSEGSLNSKLFF - TRBJ1-4 TRBV30 14 -
TGTGCCAGCAGCGAGCCAGGGCCGTCTAGCTCCTACGAGCAGTACTTC CASSEPGPSSSYEQYF - TRBJ2-7 TRBV6-2/TRBV6-3 16 -
TGCGCCAGCAGCTTGGCCGACGAGGGCGGCTACACCTTC CASSLADEGGYTF - TRBJ1-2 TRBV5-1 13 -
TGTGCCAGCAGCGTAAATTTTCCGACTAGTCATATGGGGGGACGCACAGATACGCAGTATTTT CASSVNFPTSHMGGRTDTQYF once TRBJ2-3 TRBV9 21 -
TGTGCCAGCAGCCAGGGGACTAGCGGCCCCTACGAGCAGTACTTC CASSQGTSGPYEQYF once TRBJ2-7 TRBV7-6 15 TRBD2
TGTGCCAGCAGCTTGTCGGGGCGGAGCTCCTACAATGAGCAGTTCTTC CASSLSGRSSYNEQFF - TRBJ2-1 TRBV5-4 16 -
TGCGCCAGCAGCTTGGTTTCCGGGGGCTCCTACAATGAGCAGTTCTTC CASSLVSGGSYNEQFF - TRBJ2-1 TRBV5-1 16 -
TGTGCCACCAGTGACAGGACAGGGGGGAACACTGAAGCTTTCTTT CATSDRTGGNTEAFF - TRBJ1-1 TRBV24-1 15 TRBD1
TGCGCCAGCAGTCCACGGGTGAACACCGGGGAGCTGTTTTTT CASSPRVNTGELFF - TRBJ2-2 TRBV4-1 14 -
TGTGCCAGTAGTCTTTCTAGAGAGACCCAGTACTTC CASSLSRETQYF - TRBJ2-5 TRBV19 12 -
TGTGCCAGCAGTTCTGACAGAAACTATGGCTACACCTTC CASSSDRNYGYTF - TRBJ1-2 TRBV2 13 -
TGTGCCAGCAGCCCGGGCAGCGGGAGGGATGATGAGCAGTTCTTC CASSPGSGRDDEQFF - TRBJ2-1 TRBV9 15 TRBD2